The rows below give T cell receptor beta chains drawn from one sample of a study of shared clonotypes between healthy human individuals. Measured with immunoSEQ multiplex PCR; TCRdb has only the in-frame clones, and not every one. The sample shows more than 500,000 clones, 90% to 97% of them seen only once. The sequenced sample was naive CD4+ T cells sorted from blood. The receptors were gathered from a woman aged 30 to 39 in good health. Each CDR3 is given with its conserved first and last residue. The D gene is left open where the match is weak. The size entry is marked missing in some rows and otherwise reads once, few, many or a size class.

v_gene	j_gene	d_gene	abundance	CDR3nt	CDR3aa
TRBV5-1	TRBJ2-1	-	once	TGCGCCAGCAGCCCGAGTCGAATTTACAATGAGCAGTTCTTC	CASSPSRIYNEQFF
TRBV11-2	TRBJ2-7	-	-	TGTGCCAGCAGCCCCGGGACACGAGGGGCCTACGAGCAGTACTTC	CASSPGTRGAYEQYF
TRBV28	TRBJ1-3	-	once	TGTGCCAGCAGAACGGGACTCAACACCATATATTTT	CASRTGLNTIYF
TRBV5-1	TRBJ2-1	-	-	TGCGCCAGCAGCTTGGACAGGGCGGGATCCTACAATGAGCAGTTCTTC	CASSLDRAGSYNEQFF
TRBV5-1	TRBJ2-7	TRBD1	-	TGCGCCAGCAGCCCTGACAGGGGGCATATGCGCTACGAGCAGTACTTC	CASSPDRGHMRYEQYF
TRBV28	TRBJ2-2	-	-	TGTGCCATCAGTTTGGGGACAACGAACACCGGGGAGCTGTTTTTT	CAISLGTTNTGELFF
TRBV19	TRBJ1-1	TRBD1	-	TGTGCCAGTACCACCCGGGACAGGTCTCTTAACGATGAAGCTTTCTTT	CASTTRDRSLNDEAFF
TRBV11-3	TRBJ2-1	TRBD2	-	TGTGCCAGCAGCTCCTCCGGGACTACGAGCTCCTACAATGAGCAGTTCTTC	CASSSSGTTSSYNEQFF
TRBV15	TRBJ2-7	TRBD2	-	TGTGCCACCAGCAGGGATAGACTAGCGGGAATTTACGAGCAGTACTTC	CATSRDRLAGIYEQYF
TRBV9	TRBJ2-1	TRBD2	-	TGTGCCAGCAGCGTAGATCTCTTTACTAGCGGGAGTATTGAGCAGTTCTTC	CASSVDLFTSGSIEQFF
TRBV5-1	TRBJ1-1	-	-	TGCGCCAGCAGCTTGGGTTTAATGAACACTGAAGCTTTCTTT	CASSLGLMNTEAFF
TRBV5-1	TRBJ2-7	-	-	TGCGCCAGCAGACCCGACCGGGGAATCTCCTACGAGCAGTACTTC	CASRPDRGISYEQYF
TRBV19	TRBJ1-2	-	-	TGTGCCAGTAGTATCCTAATCGGGACTTCCATCTATGGCTACACCTTC	CASSILIGTSIYGYTF
TRBV18	TRBJ1-3	-	-	TGTGCCAGCTCACCAGGGGCCTCTGGCTCTGGAAACACCATATATTTT	CASSPGASGSGNTIYF
TRBV5-1	TRBJ2-7	TRBD1	-	TGCGCCAGCAGCACACGACAGGGGAGCTCCTACGAGCAGTACTTC	CASSTRQGSSYEQYF
TRBV5-1	TRBJ2-3	TRBD2	-	TGCGCCAGCAGCCCCCCCCTAGCGGGAGTCCCAGATACGCAGTATTTT	CASSPPLAGVPDTQYF
TRBV6-1	TRBJ2-2	TRBD2	-	TGTGCCAGCAGTGACCTAGCGGGAGTCACCGGGGAGCTGTTTTTT	CASSDLAGVTGELFF
TRBV2	TRBJ2-2	-	-	TGTGCCAGCAGTGATGAGCTAGCTAACACCGGGGAGCTGTTTTTT	CASSDELANTGELFF
TRBV6-6	TRBJ1-2	-	-	TGTGCCAGCAGTTACTCGGGCAGGGTGGGTGGCTACACCTTC	CASSYSGRVGGYTF
TRBV28	TRBJ2-2	TRBD2	-	TGTGCCAGCAGTTTCCCCAGCGGGGGCGCCGGGGAGCTGTTTTTT	CASSFPSGGAGELFF
TRBV5-8	TRBJ2-1	TRBD2	-	TGTGCCAGCAGCGCCCTAGCGGGGGGTTACAATGAGCAGTTCTTC	CASSALAGGYNEQFF
TRBV7-2	TRBJ2-1	-	-	TGTGCCAGCAGCTTAGCTGCCCAATACAATGAGCAGTTCTTC	CASSLAAQYNEQFF
TRBV4-1	TRBJ1-5	TRBD1	-	TGCGCCAGCAGCCAAAGCCCGGCAGGGGGAAGCAATCAGCCCCAGCATTTT	CASSQSPAGGSNQPQHF
TRBV11-2	TRBJ2-7	-	-	TGTGCCAGCAGCATCGCAGGGGGGCCCTACGAGCAGTACTTC	CASSIAGGPYEQYF
TRBV6-5	TRBJ2-1	TRBD2	-	TGTGCCAGCAGCCTAGCGGGGTACAATGAGCAGTTCTTC	CASSLAGYNEQFF
TRBV5-1	TRBJ2-2	-	few	TGCGCCAGCAGCTTGGGCGAGGGGGCCGGGGAGCTGTTTTTT	CASSLGEGAGELFF
TRBV5-6	TRBJ1-1	-	-	TGTGCCAGCAGCTTAAAAGTGAACACTGAAGCTTTCTTT	CASSLKVNTEAFF
TRBV28	TRBJ1-2	-	-	TGTGCCAGCAGATCCGGGAATCCGCGTGGCTACACCTTC	CASRSGNPRGYTF
TRBV7-9	TRBJ2-5	-	-	TGTGCCAGCAGCTTGAGATGGTCCGGGGAGACCCAGTACTTC	CASSLRWSGETQYF
TRBV5-8	TRBJ1-1	TRBD1	-	TGTGCCAGCAGCTCCCGGTTGACAGGGATGAACACTGAAGCTTTCTTT	CASSSRLTGMNTEAFF
TRBV4-1	TRBJ1-2	-	-	TGCGCCAGCAGCCAAGATCGGACCGCCTCCGACTATGGCTACACCTTC	CASSQDRTASDYGYTF
TRBV25-1	TRBJ2-7	-	-	TGTGCCAGCACCCCGACCCCGGAGTCCTACGAGCAGTACTTC	CASTPTPESYEQYF